This TCR beta chain came from a study of blood T cell repertoires in COVID-19. For the study at large: There were acute and convalescent COVID-19 samples, and they came from the United States, Italy and Spain. In each case, the material was cDNA or gDNA derived from T cells, B-cell-depleted T cells, or PBMCs.

This clone appeared a few times. CDR1 is SNHLY and CDR2 is FYNNEI in the germline V gene. The CDR3 sequence is 14 residues long. Trimming took 5 bases from V and 11 from J; bases not matched to a gene: 12. Per the original methods: From reference gene primer amplification, estimates of nucleated cell counts were derived. Data came from immunoSEQ multiplex PCR; TCRdb stores just in-frame clones and leaves some out. The D gene and trimming were derived from the DNA, and the V and J assignments and clone size from that table. The table lists under 150,000 clones, more than 70% of them singletons. The chain recombines TRBV2 with TRBJ1-1; 9 nucleotides align to TRBD1. Source material: peripheral blood. The receptor comes from a man between 65 and 85 years old with acute or convalescent COVID-19. Written as DNA, the CDR3 is TGTGCCAGCAGTTACACAGGGGGCGCGTCGGGGGCTTTCTTT. Translation gives CASSYTGGASGAFF.